This entry lists 28 T cell receptor beta chains sequenced from one sample in a study of post-analysis software for immune sequencing data. Study observations and caveats: A handful of TRBV segments, including TRBV5-6, TRBV5-1 and TRBV20-1, were more frequent in patients than controls.

Included in the TCR beta cDNA libraries were unique molecular identifiers. Using its own MiXCR run on the PCR reads, TCRdb lists one record per CDR3 protein. The repertoire holds hundreds of thousands of distinct CDR3 sequences, with 59% as singletons. For these TCRs, the target antigens are not known. Source material: blood. The receptors stem from a girl aged 2 to 9 with multiple sclerosis.

The chain couples TRBV20-1 to TRBJ1-2; 11 nucleotides line up with TRBD1. The trim removed 3 bases at V and 5 bases at J, leaving 8 bases unmatched. The CDR3 extends over 15 amino acids. Germline V gene lookup returns CDR1 DFQATT and CDR2 SNEGSKA (reference sequence). The CDR3 loop is CSASKGTGGPYGYTF. Here the CDR3 DNA reads TGCAGTGCTAGCAAAGGGACAGGGGGTCCTTATGGCTACACCTTC.

The V and J genes are TRBV6-6 and TRBJ2-5; 10 bases fit TRBD2. TRBJ2-7 matches the DNA end more closely, so the J call is doubtful. The CDR3 has 15 amino acids. Germline assignment: CDR1 MNHNY and CDR2 SVGAGI (reference sequence). This chain's CDR3 is CASSRASGRGGEQYF. CDR3 nucleotides: TGTGCCAGCAGTCGGGCGAGCGGGAGGGGGGGCGAGCAGTACTTC.

The V call is TRBV10-3, the J call TRBJ1-5; 10 bases agree with TRBD1. Trimming removed 6 bases from V and 3 bases from J; junction bases left unmatched: 2. This CDR3 is built from 14 residues. CDR1 is ENHRY, CDR2 SYGVKD, per germline. CDR3 coding DNA: TGTGCCATCAGGGACAGGGGGGACAATCAGCCCCAGCATTTT. It specifies CAIRDRGDNQPQHF.

The V gene is TRBV28, the J gene TRBJ2-5, with TRBD1 matching over 12 bases. The CDR3 consists of 15 residues. Looked up from germline, CDR1 is MDHEN and CDR2 is SYDVKM. The V segment lost 5 bases and the J segment 5 bases; nucleotides outside the gene matches: 6. CDR3: CASSERDRGQETQYF. CDR3 nucleotide sequence: TGTGCCAGCAGTGAAAGGGACAGGGGGCAGGAGACCCAGTACTTC.

The chain combines TRBV5-1 with TRBJ2-3; TRBD2 matches at 16 bases. CDR1 SGHRS and CDR2 YFSETQ come from the germline V gene. The CDR3 is made up of 19 amino acids. The J segment lost 3 bases and the V segment lost 4 bases, leaving 11 bases of the junction unmatched. The CDR3 here is CASSPGLAGGLIVTDTQYF. The CDR3, as DNA: TGCGCCAGCAGCCCGGGACTAGCGGGGGGGCTCATCGTGACAGATACGCAGTATTTT.

The chain couples TRBV20-1 to TRBJ2-1; 14 nucleotides align to TRBD2. The length of the CDR3 is 13 residues. V was pared by 6 bases and J by 10 bases, with 5 bases of the junction left unmatched. The germline gives CDR1 DFQATT, CDR2 SNEGSKA (reference sequence). In DNA, the CDR3 is TGCAGTGCCGGGACTAGCGGGAGATGGGAGCAGTTCTTC. Translation gives CSAGTSGRWEQFF.

The V and J genes are TRBV10-3 and TRBJ2-1; 11 bases fit TRBD1. CDR3 length equals 17 residues. Germline V gene lookup returns CDR1 ENHRY and CDR2 SYGVKD. V shed 10 bases and J 3 bases; nucleotides not matched to a gene: 14. CDR3 amino acids: CATIPGTGGMLYNEQFF. The CDR3 DNA is TGTGCCACCATTCCCGGGACAGGGGGGATGCTCTACAATGAGCAGTTCTTC.

J is TRBJ1-2 and V is TRBV29-1, with 7 bases lining up with TRBD1. Germline-derived CDR1 and CDR2 are SQVTM and ANQGSEA. The CDR3 length is 13 residues. Trimming cost V 6 bases and J 2 bases; bases outside gene matches: 6. The CDR3 loop is CSVASTGNYGYTF. The CDR3 nucleotides are TGCAGCGTGGCCTCGACAGGGAACTATGGCTACACCTTC. Variable domain in full (rest from reference TRBV29-1 and TRBJ1-2): SAVISQKPSRDICQRGTSLTIQCQVDSQVTMMFWYRQQPGQSLTLIATANQGSEATYESGFVIDKFPISRPNLTFSTLTVSNMSPEDSSIYLCSVASTGNYGYTFGSGTRLTVV.

Worth noting for this clonotype: A read error may produce the germline difference seen at one junction end. The chain links TRBV4-1 to TRBJ2-2; 8 positions agree with TRBD2. The CDR3 is made up of 17 amino acids. CDR1 and CDR2 from the germline V gene are MGHRA and YSYEKL. The CDR3 loop is CAGSQERGAGGPGELFF. Here the CDR3 DNA reads TGCGCCGGCAGCCAAGAACGAGGCGCGGGAGGCCCCGGGGAGCTGTTTTTT.

The chain joins TRBV20-1 to TRBJ2-5; 11 nucleotides align to TRBD2. V lost 0 bases and J lost 5; bases outside the gene matches: 11. Germline V gene lookup returns CDR1 DFQATT and CDR2 SNEGSKA (reference sequence). This CDR3 has 17 amino acids. The CDR3 DNA reads TGCAGTGCTAGAGATGAGGTAGCGGGAGGGCAAAGGGAGACCCAGTACTTC. As protein: CSARDEVAGGQRETQYF.

The chain recombines TRBV10-3 with TRBJ2-1; 14 bases line up with TRBD2. CDR3 length: 16 amino acids. CDR1 is ENHRY and CDR2 is SYGVKD in the germline V gene. Losses at the gene ends were 6 bases for V and 10 bases for J; bases not matched to a gene: 11. Written as DNA, the CDR3 is TGTGCCATCAGCGCCGGACTAGCGGGGGGTGGGAGAGAGCAGTTCTTC. This gives the protein CAISAGLAGGGREQFF.

The chain has TRBV4-3 and TRBJ2-1; 9 nucleotides align to TRBD2. The CDR3 runs to 14 residues. Germline V CDR1 and CDR2: LGHNA, YSLEER. Trimming took 4 bases from V and 9 from J; bases not matched to a gene: 7. The chain's CDR3 is CASSRGLAMGEQFF. The CDR3 coding sequence is TGCGCCAGCAGCCGCGGACTAGCGATGGGTGAGCAGTTCTTC.

The rearrangement joins TRBV7-3 to TRBJ2-4; 8 bases fit TRBD1. This CDR3 comprises 19 residues. Unmatched junction bases numbered 14, after V lost 4 bases and J lost 0 bases. CDR1 and CDR2 (germline): SGHTA, FQGTGA. The CDR3 is CASSSSPFRDRRAKNIQYF. In DNA, the CDR3 is TGTGCCAGCAGCTCTTCTCCCTTCCGGGACAGGAGAGCCAAAAACATTCAGTACTTC.

This clonotype was detected only a few times. This rearrangement joins TRBV13 to TRBJ2-3, with 12 bases that match TRBD1. V gave up 5 bases and J gave up 8 bases; unmatched junction bases: 8. The V gene's germline CDR1 is PRHDT and CDR2 FYEKMQ (reference sequence). The CDR3 is made up of 15 amino acids. The CDR3 sequence is CASSPRDRGRLTQYF. DNA for the CDR3: TGTGCCAGCAGCCCCCGGGACAGGGGGCGCCTTACGCAGTATTTT. Full variable domain (missing parts from reference TRBV13 and TRBJ2-3): AAGVIQSPRHLIKEKRETATLKCYPIPRHDTVYWYQQGPGQDPQFLISFYEKMQSDKGSIPDRFSAQQFSDYHSELNMSSLELGDSALYFCASSPRDRGRLTQYFGPGTRLTVL.

This sequence joins TRBV7-9 and TRBJ2-2, with D tentatively TRBD1 or TRBD2 (5 bases each). From germline, CDR1 is SEHNR and CDR2 FQNEAQ (reference sequence). V gave up 3 bases and J gave up 6 bases, with 14 bases separating them. The CDR3 sequence is 15 residues long. The CDR3: CASSLKLRDAGELFF. DNA for the CDR3: TGTGCCAGCAGCTTGAAGTTAAGGGACGCCGGGGAGCTGTTTTTT. Full variable domain (rest looked up from reference TRBV7-9 and TRBJ2-2): DTGVSQNPRHKITKRGQNVTFRCDPISEHNRLYWYRQTLGQGPEFLTYFQNEAQLEKSRLLSDRFSAERPKGSFSTLEIQRTEQGDSAMYLCASSLKLRDAGELFFGEGSRLTVL.

This clonotype was counted only a few times. This rearrangement joins TRBV6-1 to TRBJ2-3, with a possible D match to TRBD1 (6 bases). CDR3 length: 15 amino acids. Germline V CDR1 and CDR2: MNHNS, SASEGT. The ends were cut back, 6 bases at V and 4 bases at J, with 17 bases in the middle. This CDR3 reads CASRRGNYRSDTQYF. The DNA for the CDR3 is TGTGCCAGCAGGAGGGGGAATTACCGCTCAGATACGCAGTATTTT.

This clonotype was counted a few times. This sequence joins TRBV6-2 or TRBV6-3 and TRBJ2-1, with TRBD2 identical over 12 bases. Germline V gene lookup returns CDR1 MNHEY and CDR2 SVGEGT. Trimming removed 6 bases from V and 4 bases from J; junction bases left unmatched: 1. There are 14 residues in the CDR3. CDR3 nucleotides: TGTGCCAGCAGGACTAGCGGGGGTTACAATGAGCAGTTCTTC. It specifies CASRTSGGYNEQFF.

The J gene is TRBJ2-3, the V gene TRBV7-2; D may be TRBD2 (5 bases). The CDR3 extends over 15 amino acids. Germline values: CDR1 SGHTA, CDR2 FQGNSA. Trimming shortened V by 1 base and J by 3 bases, and 11 bases separated the two germline ends. Written as DNA, the CDR3 is TGTGCCAGCAGCTTAGTGTTCCTAGCTACAGATACGCAGTATTTT. Protein: CASSLVFLATDTQYF.

This sequence joins TRBV6-1 and TRBJ2-7; D may match TRBD1 or TRBD2 (6 bases each). Per germline, CDR1 MNHNS and CDR2 SASEGT. There are 13 residues in the CDR3. The V end lost 1 base, the J end lost 7 bases, and 11 bases lay between the germline ends. CDR3 sequence: CASSEVTGGEQYF. The DNA of the CDR3 is TGTGCCAGCAGTGAAGTGACAGGAGGGGAGCAGTACTTC.

The chain couples TRBV20-1 to TRBJ2-1; 9 positions match TRBD1. V was clipped by 6 bases and J by 3 bases; unmatched bases: 6. The germline gives CDR1 DFQATT, CDR2 SNEGSKA (reference sequence). This CDR3 contains 14 residues. The CDR3 coding sequence is TGCAGTGCCACGGACAGGGGATACTACAATGAGCAGTTCTTC. It encodes CSATDRGYYNEQFF.

This clonotype occurred a few times. The chain combines TRBV7-2 with TRBJ2-5; D remains unclear. With 2 bases removed from V and 2 bases from J, the gap between germline ends came to 6 bases. The CDR3 runs to 13 residues. The germline V gene has CDR1 SGHTA and CDR2 FQGNSA. Here the CDR3 reads CASSLSQQETQYF. CDR3 sequence (DNA): TGTGCCAGCAGCTTATCTCAACAAGAGACCCAGTACTTC.

CDR3 in DNA: TGCGCCAGCAGTCGGAGGGGGGGTGAGCAGTTCTTC. Translated, it gives CASSRRGGEQFF. The V gene is TRBV5-1, the J gene TRBJ2-1, with D possibly TRBD2 on 7 matching bases. Trimming pared 5 bases from V and 9 bases from J, leaving 12 bases between. The CDR3 runs to 12 residues. Germline CDR1 is SGHRS and CDR2 is YFSETQ.

The chain carries TRBV27 and TRBJ2-2; D is undetermined. Trimming removed 7 bases at V and 1 base at J, with 10 bases between. Germline CDR1 reads MNHEY; CDR2 reads SMNVEV (reference sequence). This CDR3 is built from 14 residues. CDR3 in amino acids: CASKGIQNTGELFF. The CDR3 region has the DNA TGTGCCAGCAAAGGGATTCAGAACACCGGGGAGCTGTTTTTT.

This clonotype was observed a handful of times. The chain uses TRBV29-1 and TRBJ2-5; 7 nucleotides agree with TRBD2. Trimming took 7 bases from V and 4 from J; bases not matched to a gene: 12. Germline V gives CDR1 SQVTM, CDR2 ANQGSEA. This CDR3 has 14 amino acids. The CDR3 DNA sequence: TGCAGCGCCGAGGTGCGGGAGTGGCGAGAGACCCAGTACTTC. Amino acid sequence: CSAEVREWRETQYF.

The chain joins TRBV3-1 to TRBJ2-3; 10 bases are a match to TRBD2. Germline V lookup: CDR1 LGHDT, CDR2 YNNKEL (reference sequence). There are 18 residues in the CDR3. The ends lost 1 base at V and 4 bases at J; junction bases unmatched: 11. The CDR3 DNA reads TGTGCCAGCAGCCAAGTTTGGAAGCGGGAGGGGATGGCAGATACGCAGTATTTT. Translating gives CASSQVWKREGMADTQYF.

The chain has TRBV20-1 and TRBJ2-1; possible D gene TRBD2, 5 bases. Trimming pared 3 bases from V and 10 bases from J, leaving 13 bases between. CDR3 size: 12 residues. The germline V gene encodes CDR1 DFQATT and CDR2 SNEGSKA (reference sequence). CDR3 region: CSASLTSPEQFF. The CDR3 DNA sequence: TGCAGTGCTAGCCTCACTAGTCCCGAGCAGTTCTTC.

This clonotype was counted a single time. This rearrangement joins TRBV4-3 to TRBJ2-1, with 9 bases fitting TRBD2. V shed 8 bases and J 10 bases; nucleotides not matched to a gene: 18. The germline CDR1 and CDR2 sequences are LGHNA and YSLEER. The CDR3 consists of 16 residues. CDR3 sequence: CASRGIAGDPTSEQFF. The CDR3 nucleotides read TGCGCCAGCCGAGGGATAGCGGGGGACCCTACCTCGGAGCAGTTCTTC.

The J gene is TRBJ2-3, the V gene TRBV18, with 12 bases identical to TRBD1. There are 15 residues in the CDR3. The germline CDR1 and CDR2 sequences are KGHSH and LQKENI. After removal of 4 bases from V and 6 bases from J, the junction contained 5 bases not matched to a gene. CDR3 sequence reads: CASSLGTGGMDTQYF. CDR3 in DNA: TGTGCCAGCTCACTCGGGACAGGGGGCATGGATACGCAGTATTTT.